Below are 5 T cell receptor beta chains sequenced from a single sample in a study of technical replicates of blood from a handful of donors. Generated by immunoSEQ multiplex PCR, the TCRdb table keeps only in-frame clones and is missing some. The table includes 50,000 to 65,000 clones, around 93% detected once. The sample was PBMCs. The receptors were sampled from a human donor in good health. Some clones in this sample may be carry-over from other donors' samples.

This rearrangement joins TRBV12-5 to TRBJ2-1; TRBD2 matches 7 bases. V lost 7 bases to trimming and J lost 0 bases; unmatched junction nucleotides: 9. The length of the CDR3 is 16 residues. CDR1 is LGHNT, CDR2 FRNRAP, per germline. This chain's CDR3 is CASVPPGGGSYNEQFF. DNA for the CDR3: TGTGCTAGTGTCCCACCGGGGGGAGGCTCCTACAATGAGCAGTTCTTC.

J is TRBJ2-3 and V is TRBV19; 9 bases line up with TRBD2. CDR3 length: 15 amino acids. Germline trimming cut 5 bases from V and 1 base from J; bases unmatched to any gene: 4. Germline V CDR1 and CDR2: LNHDA, SQIVND (reference sequence). For the CDR3, the DNA is TGTGCCAGTAGTTCAGTAGCGGGGGGCACAGATACGCAGTATTTT. It translates to CASSSVAGGTDTQYF.

This clone was picked up one time. This CDR3 is also generated by other DNA sequences in the sample. V and J are TRBV6-1 and TRBJ1-5, with 7 bases that match TRBD1. J was trimmed by 4 bases and V by 4 bases; bases with no gene match: 4. CDR1 and CDR2 from the germline V gene are MNHNS and SASEGT. The CDR3 spans 14 residues. In DNA, the CDR3 is TGTGCCAGCAGTGGGGCAGGGGGTAATCAGCCCCAGCATTTT. This codes for CASSGAGGNQPQHF.

The gene calls are TRBV6-6 and TRBJ2-2, with D possibly being TRBD2 (6 bases). Germline V gene lookup returns CDR1 MNHNY and CDR2 SVGAGI (reference sequence). The CDR3 totals 14 residues. Trimming took off 5 bases at V and 10 bases at J, with 17 bases between the two ends. Written as DNA, the CDR3 is TGTGCCAGCAGTGATGGGACTGGCGTCGTGGAGCTGTTTTTT. Translation gives CASSDGTGVVELFF.

CDR3 nucleotides: TGTGCCAGCAGTCTCGGGGGGGTTCAAGAGACCCAGTACTTC. It codes for CASSLGGVQETQYF. The chain has TRBV6-1 and TRBJ2-5; the match to TRBD2 covers 8 bases. The CDR3 extends over 14 amino acids. Trimming took 5 bases from V and 2 from J; bases not matched to a gene: 4. Looked up from germline, CDR1 is MNHNS and CDR2 is SASEGT.